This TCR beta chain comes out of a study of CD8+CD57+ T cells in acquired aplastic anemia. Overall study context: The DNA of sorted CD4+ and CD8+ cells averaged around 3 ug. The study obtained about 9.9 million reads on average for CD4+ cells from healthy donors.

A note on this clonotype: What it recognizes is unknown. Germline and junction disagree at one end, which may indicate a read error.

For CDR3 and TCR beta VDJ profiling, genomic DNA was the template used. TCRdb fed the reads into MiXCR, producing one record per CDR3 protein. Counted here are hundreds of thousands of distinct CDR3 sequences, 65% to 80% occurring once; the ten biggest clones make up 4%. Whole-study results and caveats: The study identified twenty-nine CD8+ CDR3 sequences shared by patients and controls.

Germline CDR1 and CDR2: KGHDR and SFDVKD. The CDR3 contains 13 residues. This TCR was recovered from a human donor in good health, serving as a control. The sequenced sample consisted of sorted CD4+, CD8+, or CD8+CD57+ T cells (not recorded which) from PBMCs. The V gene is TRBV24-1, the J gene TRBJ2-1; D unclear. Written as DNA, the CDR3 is TGTGCCACCAGTGGTTTGGGCGGCAATGAGCAGTTCTTC. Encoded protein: CATSGLGGNEQFF.